Reported below is one T cell receptor (beta chain). This table comes from immunoSEQ multiplex PCR, and its TCRdb copy is limited to in-frame clones, with some not included. The sample lists around 86,000 clones; around 87% were seen once. These data are taken from a study of blood T cell repertoires in COVID-19. The CDR3 is made up of 15 amino acids. The V gene's germline CDR1 is GTSNPN and CDR2 SVGIG (reference sequence). Trimming cost V 2 bases and J 4 bases, with 18 bases left between them. The receptor's source is a woman over 75 with acute or convalescent COVID-19. Sequencing was carried out using peripheral blood. This rearrangement joins TRBV30 to TRBJ2-7; a possible D gene is TRBD2 (5 bases). CDR3 sequence (DNA): TGTGCCTGGAGTCCCCCCCCGGGGTGGAGTTACGAGCAGTACTTC. Amino acid sequence: CAWSPPPGWSYEQYF.